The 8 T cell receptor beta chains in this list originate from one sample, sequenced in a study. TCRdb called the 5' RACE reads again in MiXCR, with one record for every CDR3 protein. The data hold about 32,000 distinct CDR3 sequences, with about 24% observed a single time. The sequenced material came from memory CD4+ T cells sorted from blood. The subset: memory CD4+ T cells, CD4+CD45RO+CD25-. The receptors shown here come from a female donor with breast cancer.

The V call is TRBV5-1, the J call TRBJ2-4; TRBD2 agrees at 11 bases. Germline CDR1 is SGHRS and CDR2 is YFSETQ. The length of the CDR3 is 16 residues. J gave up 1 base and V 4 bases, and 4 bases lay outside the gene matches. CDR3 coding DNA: TGCGCCAGCAGCAAGACTAGCGGGAATGCCAAAAACATTCAGTACTTC. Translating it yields CASSKTSGNAKNIQYF.

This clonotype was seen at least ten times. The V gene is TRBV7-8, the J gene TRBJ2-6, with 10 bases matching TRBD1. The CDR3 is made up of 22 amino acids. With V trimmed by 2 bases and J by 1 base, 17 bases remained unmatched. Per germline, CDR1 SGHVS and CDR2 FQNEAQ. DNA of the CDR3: TGTGCCAGCAGCTTACTACCTTTGTGGGGGACAGGGGTAATTTCTGGGGCCAACGTCCTGACTTTC. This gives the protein CASSLLPLWGTGVISGANVLTF. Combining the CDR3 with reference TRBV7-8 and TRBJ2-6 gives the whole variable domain GAGVSQSPRYKVAKRGQDVALRCDPISGHVSLFWYQQALGQGPEFLTYFQNEAQLDKSGLPSDRFFAERPEGSVSTLKIQRTQQEDSAVYLCASSLLPLWGTGVISGANVLTFGAGSRLTVL.

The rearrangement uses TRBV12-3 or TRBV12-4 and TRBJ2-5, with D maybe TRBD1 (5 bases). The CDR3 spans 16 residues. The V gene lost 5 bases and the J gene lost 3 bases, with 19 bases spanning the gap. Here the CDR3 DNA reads TGTGCCAGCAGTCCTATGTTCGCCAGGGCTGAAGAGACCCAGTACTTC. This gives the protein CASSPMFARAEETQYF.

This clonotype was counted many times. This CDR3 is CASSVARTDTQYF. In DNA, the CDR3 is TGTGCCAGCAGCGTCGCCCGCACAGATACGCAGTATTTT. The chain carries TRBV9 and TRBJ2-3; D gene ambiguous. With 2 bases removed from V and 1 base from J, the gap between germline ends came to 5 bases. This CDR3 has 13 amino acids. Germline CDR1 SGDLS, CDR2 YYNGEE.

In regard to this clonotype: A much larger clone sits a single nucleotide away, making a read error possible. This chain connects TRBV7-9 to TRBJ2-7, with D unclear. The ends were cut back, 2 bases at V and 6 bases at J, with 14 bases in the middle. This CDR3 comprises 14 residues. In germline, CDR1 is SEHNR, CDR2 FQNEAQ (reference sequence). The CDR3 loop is CASSLRQELGEQYF. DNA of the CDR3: TGTGCCAGCAGCTTACGTCAGGAGTTGGGCGAGCAGTACTTC.

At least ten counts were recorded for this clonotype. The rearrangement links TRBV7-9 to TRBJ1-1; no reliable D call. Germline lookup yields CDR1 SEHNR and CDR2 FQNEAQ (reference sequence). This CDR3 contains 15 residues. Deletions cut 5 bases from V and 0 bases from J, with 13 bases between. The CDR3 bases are TGTGCCAGCAGCGAATCCCAGGACGTGAACACTGAAGCTTTCTTT. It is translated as CASSESQDVNTEAFF.

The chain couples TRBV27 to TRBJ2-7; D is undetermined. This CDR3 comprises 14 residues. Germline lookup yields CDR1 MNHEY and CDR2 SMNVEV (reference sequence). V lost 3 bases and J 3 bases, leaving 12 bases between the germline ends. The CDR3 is CASSFSGPFYEQYF. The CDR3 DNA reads TGTGCCAGCAGTTTCTCAGGACCCTTCTACGAGCAGTACTTC.

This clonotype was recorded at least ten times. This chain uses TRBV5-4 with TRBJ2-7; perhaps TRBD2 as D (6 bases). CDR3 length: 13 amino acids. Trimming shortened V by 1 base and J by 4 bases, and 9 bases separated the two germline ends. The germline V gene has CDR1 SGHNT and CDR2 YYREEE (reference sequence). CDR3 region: CASSLSEGYEQYF. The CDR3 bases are TGTGCCAGCAGCTTGTCGGAGGGATACGAGCAGTACTTC.